Each of the 17 T cell receptor beta chains below was sequenced from the same sample in a study of patients and donors after allogeneic stem cell transplantation (dated by TCRdb to 2019 to 2021). Library prep was done by RT-PCR. Sequencer: NextSeq 550. TCRdb reran the public reads through fastp at Q25 and MiXCR, keeping productive beta chains. Rows merge per CDR3 protein into single entries with the most common DNA and genes. Here the sample has about 150,000 distinct CDR3 sequences; 24% occur a single time. The top ten hold roughly 26% of the sample. The sequencing sample was made of blood, either unsorted or a sorted T cell fraction (not recorded which). The receptors were sampled from a human donor who was either an allogeneic HSCT recipient or a stem cell or donor lymphocyte infusion donor (not recorded which). It is not recorded whose cells these are; they may come from a transplant donor.

This clonotype was observed a few times. J is TRBJ2-3 and V is TRBV20-1; D unclear. The germline CDR1 and CDR2 sequences are DFQATT and SNEGSKA (reference sequence). V was pared by 4 bases and J by 2 bases, with 19 bases between. This CDR3 contains 16 residues. Here the CDR3 DNA reads TGCAGTGCTACGCTCCCGGCCACCGACTCCACAGATACGCAGTATTTT. It codes for CSATLPATDSTDTQYF.

The gene calls are TRBV5-1 and TRBJ2-7; possibly TRBD2 for D (6 bases). V was shortened by 0 bases and J by 3 bases, with 13 bases between the two germline ends. Germline CDR1 SGHRS, CDR2 YFSETQ. The CDR3 extends over 15 amino acids. In nucleotides, the CDR3 is TGCGCCAGCAGCTTGGGAATTCAAGCGGGCTACGAGCAGTACTTC. This translates into CASSLGIQAGYEQYF.

V is TRBV9 and J is TRBJ2-3; TRBD2 agrees at 8 bases. Germline assignment: CDR1 SGDLS and CDR2 YYNGEE. The CDR3 length is 15 residues. The junction had 9 bases not matched to a gene; V was cut back by 4 bases and J by 5 bases. CDR3 coding DNA: TGTGCCAGCAGCCTAGCAGCGGGAGCTAAAGATACGCAGTATTTT. Residues: CASSLAAGAKDTQYF.

This CDR3 reads CASSLARLAGAHVLTF. CDR3 nucleotide sequence: TGTGCCAGCAGCTTGGCCCGACTAGCGGGAGCTCACGTCCTGACTTTC. V usage is TRBV5-4 and J usage is TRBJ2-6; 12 bases are shared with TRBD2. The CDR3 is 16 amino acids. Germline values: CDR1 SGHNT, CDR2 YYREEE (reference sequence). Losses at the gene ends were 0 bases for V and 11 bases for J; bases not matched to a gene: 6.

Ten or more counts support this clonotype. The rearrangement joins TRBV7-2 to TRBJ1-4, with D unclear. The CDR3 sequence is 14 residues long. Looked up from germline, CDR1 is SGHTA and CDR2 is FQGNSA. Trimming pared 5 bases from V and 5 bases from J, leaving 12 bases between. DNA of the CDR3: TGTGCCAGCAGCCTAGACACCTTAAATGAAAAACTGTTTTTT. Translated: CASSLDTLNEKLFF.

CDR3 DNA sequence: TGTGCCAGCAGTGACGGTGAGGGGCTTAACATTCAGTACTTC. This gives the protein CASSDGEGLNIQYF. V gene TRBV6-1 combines with J gene TRBJ2-4; either TRBD1 or TRBD2 may supply D (5 bases each). Germline V gives CDR1 MNHNS, CDR2 SASEGT. This CDR3 comprises 14 residues. Between the trimmed V and J ends, which lost 3 bases and 7 bases, there was a span of 13 bases.

The chain recombines TRBV5-1 with TRBJ2-1; D call uncertain. The germline V gene has CDR1 SGHRS and CDR2 YFSETQ. Trimming left V 3 bases short and J 7 bases short, with 5 bases between. The CDR3 is made up of 11 amino acids. CDR3 in amino acids: CASSSSNEQFF. For the CDR3, the DNA is TGCGCCAGCAGCTCTTCAAATGAGCAGTTCTTC.

V usage is TRBV6-2 or TRBV6-3 and J usage is TRBJ2-3; 10 nucleotides line up with TRBD1. Germline V gene data show CDR1 as MNHEY and CDR2 as SVGEGT. J gave up 5 bases and V 6 bases, and 8 bases lay outside the gene matches. This CDR3 has 15 residues. The CDR3 DNA reads as TGTGCCAGCAGACCCGACAGGGGGCCTTTAGATACGCAGTATTTT. Protein product: CASRPDRGPLDTQYF.

This clonotype was seen more than once but under ten times. The genes are TRBV19 and TRBJ1-5; 8 nucleotides agree with TRBD1. The CDR3 spans 15 residues. With V trimmed by 2 bases and J by 6 bases, 6 bases remained unmatched. The germline gives CDR1 LNHDA, CDR2 SQIVND (reference sequence). The CDR3 sequence: CASSISTGAFQPQHF. For the CDR3, the DNA is TGTGCCAGTAGTATATCGACAGGGGCCTTTCAGCCCCAGCATTTT.

The chain recombines TRBV4-3 with TRBJ2-7, with 11 bases that match TRBD1. This CDR3 contains 16 residues. Germline-derived CDR1 and CDR2 are LGHNA and YSLEER. The trim removed 0 bases at V and 2 bases at J, leaving 3 bases unmatched. The CDR3 protein is CASSQELGQGAYEQYF. The CDR3 bases are TGCGCCAGCAGCCAAGAGTTGGGACAGGGGGCCTACGAGCAGTACTTC.

The V gene is TRBV5-1, the J gene TRBJ2-5; 10 positions match TRBD2. With V trimmed by 4 bases and J by 2 bases, 14 bases remained unmatched. Germline lookup yields CDR1 SGHRS and CDR2 YFSETQ. This CDR3 contains 18 residues. CDR3 DNA sequence: TGCGCCAGCAGCCCGGGGACTAGCGTCTTTACAGTACAAGAGACCCAGTACTTC. This codes for CASSPGTSVFTVQETQYF.

The J gene is TRBJ2-7, the V gene TRBV20-1; 9 positions agree with TRBD1. The CDR3 extends over 14 amino acids. Germline lookup yields CDR1 DFQATT and CDR2 SNEGSKA (reference sequence). V lost 5 bases and J lost 0; bases outside the gene matches: 5. The CDR3 DNA reads as TGCAGTGCTTCGGGACAGGGCCGCTCCTACGAGCAGTACTTC. Its protein is CSASGQGRSYEQYF.

This clonotype was seen once. This rearrangement joins TRBV5-1 to TRBJ2-7, with D unclear. Germline V lookup: CDR1 SGHRS, CDR2 YFSETQ. The CDR3 is 16 amino acids. V dropped 0 bases and J dropped 3 bases, with 16 bases sitting between them. CDR3: CASSLGFPGKLYEQYF. The CDR3 DNA follows: TGCGCCAGCAGCTTGGGATTTCCGGGTAAACTCTACGAGCAGTACTTC.

Comment on this clonotype: Since a much larger clone is just one base distant, this may be a read error. The chain uses TRBV18 and TRBJ1-1; unclear D gene. There are 16 residues in the CDR3. Between the trimmed V and J ends, which lost 2 bases and 4 bases, there was a span of 17 bases. Per germline, CDR1 KGHSH and CDR2 LQKENI. CDR3 amino acids: CASSPELWGGSTEAFF. DNA of the CDR3: TGTGCCAGCTCACCAGAGCTTTGGGGTGGGAGCACTGAAGCTTTCTTT.

This clonotype has just a few counts. The gene calls are TRBV7-9 and TRBJ1-4; D remains unclear. V lost 3 bases and J 0 bases, leaving 8 bases between the germline ends. CDR1 and CDR2 from the germline V gene are SEHNR and FQNEAQ (reference sequence). The CDR3 sequence is 15 residues long. This CDR3 is CASSFGDATNEKLFF. The CDR3, as DNA: TGTGCCAGCAGCTTCGGAGATGCAACTAATGAAAAACTGTTTTTT.

The chain combines TRBV25-1 with TRBJ2-5; D unclear. This CDR3 is built from 13 residues. V lost 3 bases and J lost 1, with 6 bases in between. Looked up from germline, CDR1 is MGHDK and CDR2 is SYGVNS. The CDR3, as DNA: TGTGCCAGCAGTGACTCCACCCAAGAGACCCAGTACTTC. Its protein product is CASSDSTQETQYF.

The rearrangement joins TRBV14 to TRBJ2-1; D is ambiguous. V was cut by 0 bases and J by 4 bases, with 4 bases left in between. The CDR3 runs to 13 residues. The germline gives CDR1 SGHDN, CDR2 FVKESK. The CDR3 region has the DNA TGTGCCAGCAGCCAAGACGGGTACAATGAGCAGTTCTTC. It codes for CASSQDGYNEQFF. Drawing the rest from reference TRBV14 and TRBJ2-1, the complete variable domain is EAGVTQFPSHSVIEKGQTVTLRCDPISGHDNLYWYRRVMGKEIKFLLHFVKESKQDESGMPNNRFLAERTGGTYSTLKVQPAELEDSGVYFCASSQDGYNEQFFGPGTRLTVL.